The 15 T cell receptor beta chains in this list originate from one sample, sequenced in a study of beta chain features in type 1 diabetes (dated by TCRdb to the late 2010s). General findings and caveats noted by the study authors: A moderate but significant shortening of TCRB CDR3 length was observed in type 1 diabetes patients in all four CD4+ subsets.

Libraries were built with the immunoSEQ multiplex PCR assay. The entire isolated RNA was reverse transcribed using the High Capacity cDNA Reverse Transcription Kit, and thus expressed TCRB transcripts were sequenced. The immuneACCESS repertoire file appears here via TCRdb, limited to in-frame rearrangements. These files lack a portion of the clones; in checked studies, under half of the deficit traces to unresolved V genes, and the cause of the others is not known. The sample data list 300,000 to 450,000 clones, and roughly 13% of these were observed just once. Jointly, the top ten make up around 0.0099% of the sample. These receptors have no identified antigens. The sequenced material came from naive CD4+ T cells from blood. The cell subset or site label here, explained by the study, means: true naive CD4+ T cells. The source of these receptors is a woman between 18 and 29 years old with type 1 diabetes.

This clone has only a few counts. The rearrangement joins TRBV12-5 to TRBJ2-5; weak D call: TRBD1 (5 bases). The ends were cut back, 7 bases at V and 5 bases at J, with 11 bases in the middle. The germline CDR1 and CDR2 sequences are LGHNT and FRNRAP. CDR3 size: 12 residues. CDR3 residues: CASEGVGETQYF. DNA of the CDR3: TGTGCTAGTGAAGGGGTTGGGGAGACCCAGTACTTC.

This chain uses TRBV6-6 with TRBJ1-1, with TRBD1 identical over 7 bases. The CDR3 covers 14 residues. V lost 2 bases and J lost 8; bases outside the gene matches: 8. Germline lookup yields CDR1 MNHNY and CDR2 SVGAGI (reference sequence). The CDR3 DNA reads TGTGCCAGCAGTTACCCAGGACAGGCCCCAGAAGCTTTCTTT. Translated, it gives CASSYPGQAPEAFF.

The chain uses TRBV10-3 and TRBJ2-1; 13 bases map to TRBD2. Looked up from germline, CDR1 is ENHRY and CDR2 is SYGVKD. The CDR3 extends over 16 amino acids. V dropped 3 bases and J dropped 8; count of bases not matched to a gene: 7. CDR3 in DNA: TGTGCCATCAGTGAAACTAGCGGGAGGGCCACCTATGAGCAGTTCTTC. This translates into CAISETSGRATYEQFF.

This clone was seen only a few times. The chain combines TRBV7-2 with TRBJ2-5; 11 bases agree with TRBD1. Per germline, CDR1 SGHTA and CDR2 FQGNSA. Germline trimming cut 5 bases from V and 6 bases from J; bases unmatched to any gene: 8. CDR3 length equals 15 residues. The CDR3 DNA follows: TGTGCCAGCAGCGCAACTGGACAGGGGGCTAAGACCCAGTACTTC. This encodes CASSATGQGAKTQYF.

The V gene is TRBV28, the J gene TRBJ2-7, with TRBD2 as a possible D gene (6 bases). Germline CDR1 MDHEN, CDR2 SYDVKM. Trimming left V 4 bases short and J 7 bases short, with 11 bases between. The CDR3 totals 12 residues. The CDR3 bases are TGTGCCAGCAGTTCCCGGGAGTGGGAGCAGTACTTC. It codes for CASSSREWEQYF.

This clone came up a few times. This rearrangement joins TRBV10-3 to TRBJ1-1; 7 nucleotides align to TRBD1. The germline CDR1 and CDR2 sequences are ENHRY and SYGVKD. This CDR3 contains 15 residues. V lost 5 bases, J lost 3 bases, and 9 bases stayed unmatched. The CDR3 sequence: CAISSRGARDTEAFF. The DNA of the CDR3 is TGTGCCATCAGTTCCAGGGGGGCGCGGGACACTGAAGCTTTCTTT.

The chain employs TRBV7-2 and TRBJ1-2, with D perhaps matching TRBD1 (5 bases). The germline V gene has CDR1 SGHTA and CDR2 FQGNSA. This CDR3 region has 14 residues. With 6 bases removed from V and 4 bases from J, the gap between germline ends came to 15 bases. For the CDR3, the DNA is TGTGCCAGCAGATCAGGGTCGGACATCTATGGCTACACCTTC. Translating gives CASRSGSDIYGYTF.

The chain employs TRBV11-2 and TRBJ1-4; TRBD1 is a possible D gene (6 bases). The germline V gene encodes CDR1 SGHAT and CDR2 FQNNGV. The V gene lost 4 bases and the J gene lost 8 bases, with 14 bases spanning the gap. This CDR3 has 14 residues. The CDR3 sequence: CASSSGQLGEKLFF. CDR3 in DNA: TGTGCCAGCAGCTCAGGACAGTTGGGAGAAAAACTGTTTTTT.

The rearrangement links TRBV7-9 to TRBJ2-7, with D hard to call. In germline, CDR1 is SEHNR, CDR2 FQNEAQ (reference sequence). Trimming pared 1 base from V and 6 bases from J, leaving 7 bases between. This CDR3 region has 12 residues. In DNA form, the CDR3 reads TGTGCCAGCAGCTTAGATCCCGGCGAGCAGTACTTC. It is translated as CASSLDPGEQYF.

V and J are TRBV5-4 and TRBJ2-1, with 12 nucleotides matching TRBD1. The ends lost 4 bases at V and 7 bases at J; junction bases unmatched: 12. CDR3 size: 17 residues. The germline V gene encodes CDR1 SGHNT and CDR2 YYREEE (reference sequence). CDR3 sequence reads: CASSKTLGQGARNEQFF. CDR3 DNA: TGTGCCAGCAGCAAGACGTTGGGACAGGGGGCTCGTAATGAGCAGTTCTTC.

This clone turned up a few times. The V gene is TRBV7-9, the J gene TRBJ1-1; unclear D gene. Trimming stripped 5 bases from V and 3 bases from J, with 13 bases between. Germline loops: CDR1 SEHNR, CDR2 FQNEAQ (reference sequence). This CDR3 comprises 14 residues. CDR3 sequence reads: CASSPQMSDTEAFF. For the CDR3, the DNA is TGTGCCAGCAGCCCCCAGATGTCAGACACTGAAGCTTTCTTT. Together with reference TRBV7-9 and TRBJ1-1, the CDR3 gives the full variable domain: DTGVSQNPRHKITKRGQNVTFRCDPISEHNRLYWYRQTLGQGPEFLTYFQNEAQLEKSRLLSDRFSAERPKGSFSTLEIQRTEQGDSAMYLCASSPQMSDTEAFFGQGTRLTVV.

Only a few counts were recorded for this clone. The rearrangement links TRBV6-6 to TRBJ1-5; possible D gene TRBD1, 6 bases. V was cut by 2 bases and J by 3 bases, with 14 bases left in between. CDR3 length: 16 residues. The V gene's germline CDR1 is MNHNY and CDR2 SVGAGI (reference sequence). The CDR3 sequence: CASSYRPHRDNQPQHF. CDR3 DNA sequence: TGTGCCAGCAGTTACCGCCCTCACAGGGACAATCAGCCCCAGCATTTT.

This clone has only a few counts. The chain has TRBV29-1 and TRBJ2-1; a weak D match, TRBD2 (6 bases). The CDR3 covers 12 residues. The germline gives CDR1 SQVTM, CDR2 ANQGSEA. V gave up 5 bases and J gave up 7 bases, with 12 bases separating them. The CDR3 DNA sequence: TGCAGCGTTCGGGACTGGGGGAATGAGCAGTTCTTC. It translates to CSVRDWGNEQFF.

This clone turned up a few times. The DNA of the CDR3 is TGTGCCAGCAGCTTAAGTCGTACTAGCACGTACGAGCAGTACTTC. Protein sequence: CASSLSRTSTYEQYF. V and J are TRBV7-2 and TRBJ2-7; a weak D match, TRBD2 (6 bases). This CDR3 spans 15 amino acids. Germline V gives CDR1 SGHTA, CDR2 FQGNSA. V lost 2 bases and J 4 bases, leaving 15 bases between the germline ends.

The genes are TRBV7-9 and TRBJ2-1; D gene ambiguous. The CDR3 is made up of 14 amino acids. Germline V gene lookup returns CDR1 SEHNR and CDR2 FQNEAQ (reference sequence). V dropped 5 bases and J dropped 13 bases, with 21 bases sitting between them. For the CDR3, the DNA is TGTGCCAGCAGCCTCAGGAACACCTTTTCTGTACAGTTCTTC. This sequence encodes CASSLRNTFSVQFF.